This T cell receptor (beta chain) is drawn from a study of regulatory T cells in long-lasting Graves disease. Turning to the study itself: Those Graves' patients who were newly diagnosed had been on antithyroid drugs under 3 months.

Building the TCR beta libraries relied on iRepertoire HTBI primers, and CDR3 regions underwent Arm-PCR. Each CDR3 protein is one row after TCRdb ran MiXCR on the multiplex PCR reads. The sample contains about 420,000 distinct CDR3 sequences, about a sixth of which appear only once. Study results and limitations: It was in persistent disease that TRBV28, TRBJ1-2 and TRBJ2-5 were favored.

Regarding time point: newly diagnosed GD, antithyroid drugs for less than 3 months. RNA extracted from PBMCs served as the sequencing template. Staff drew approximately 10 milliliters of peripheral blood into EDTA tubes. This clonotype has ten or more counts. Antigen unknown. Trimming took off 4 bases at V and 3 bases at J, with 7 bases between the two ends. This CDR3 has 13 amino acids. Looked up from germline, CDR1 is MNHEY and CDR2 is SMNVEV (reference sequence). This sample also appeared in a second study, on T cells in Graves' hyperthyroidism and ophthalmopathy.

The chain combines TRBV27 with TRBJ2-1; no clear D gene. This clonotype originated in a woman in her late teens or twenties with Graves disease. The material was peripheral blood mononuclear cells (PBMCs), obtained at new diagnosis, from a patient treated with antithyroid drugs. In DNA form, the CDR3 reads TGTGCCAGCAGTTCCACCATCTACAATGAGCAGTTCTTC. Translating it yields CASSSTIYNEQFF.